Included here is one TCR beta chain sequence, with context. Its recognized antigen is unknown. No base quality values were provided; no much bigger clone lies one nucleotide off. One collaborating source in Seattle enrolled patients while the patients were actively infected and followed the patients over time throughout the course of disease. Whole blood was collected in K2EDTA tubes by collaborating institutions according to the institutions' own protocols. Collaborator samples were shipped for TCRbeta analysis as frozen whole blood, isolated PBMCs, or DNA extracted from either sample type. TCRbeta CDR3 regions were amplified from genomic DNA by means of the immunoSEQ Assay, a bias-controlled multiplex PCR. The paper's processing steps were these. Within the assay, amplification of reference gene primers was used to estimate how many nucleated cells each sample contained. Sequence reads were collapsed and filtered to measure the absolute abundance of every unique TCRbeta CDR3 rearrangement. For each sample, productive Simpson clonality was calculated as the square root of Simpson's diversity index over productive rearrangements. TCRdb carries this immuneACCESS record with in-frame sequences only. Its versions omit some clonotypes, under half of them owing to an unresolved V gene in the studies checked, with the rest unexplained. The V and J calls and the clone size are those of that table, but D and trimming were determined from the DNA. Present in this sample are about 390,000 clones, around 87% of which were seen just once. Jointly, the top ten make up over 2% of the sample.

The entry originates in a study of blood T cell repertoires in COVID-19 (dated by TCRdb to about 2020). Background for the entire study: Collaborator samples came from the United States, Italy and Spain and covered acute and convalescent phases of COVID-19. The material from the prospective study consisted of cDNA or gDNA derived from T cells, B-cell-depleted T cells, or PBMCs. Deeply sampled blood TCRbeta repertoires from subjects exposed to, actively infected with, or recovered from COVID-19 were included in the dataset. A freely available public database, intended as a resource for researchers studying the immune response to SARS-CoV-2, is where the repertoires were released. The samples were drawn from the first 160 participants of the ongoing ImmuneRACE study and from 950 to 1,500 subjects provided by 6 global collaborators. Nearly every sample came with metadata listing a de-identified subject ID, COVID-19 status, age in years and sex. Where HLA class I and class II types were available, the types were taken from metadata supplied by the sample provider, not from assay-based typing.

The CDR3 starts with the cysteine, ends with the phenylalanine, and has 14 residues. Of all the DNA, just the CDR3 is kept, 42 bases in frame from base 1. V drops 5 bases and J drops 0 bases, leaving 8 bases in between. Per the germline V gene (reference sequence), LGHDT is the CDR1 and YNNKEL is the CDR2. The full study reports these points: The quantity of clinical and demographic metadata differed by source and by participant and was supplied without curation.

Source material: peripheral blood. This TCR was sampled from a woman aged 55-70 years with COVID-19, enrolled during active disease. The sequence links TRBV3-1 (or the pseudogene TRBV3-2) to TRBJ1-5; there is no confident call for the D gene. The nucleotide sequence reads TGTGCCAGCAGCTCCCAGTATAGCAATCAGCCCCAGCATTTT. The encoded protein is CASSSQYSNQPQHF.